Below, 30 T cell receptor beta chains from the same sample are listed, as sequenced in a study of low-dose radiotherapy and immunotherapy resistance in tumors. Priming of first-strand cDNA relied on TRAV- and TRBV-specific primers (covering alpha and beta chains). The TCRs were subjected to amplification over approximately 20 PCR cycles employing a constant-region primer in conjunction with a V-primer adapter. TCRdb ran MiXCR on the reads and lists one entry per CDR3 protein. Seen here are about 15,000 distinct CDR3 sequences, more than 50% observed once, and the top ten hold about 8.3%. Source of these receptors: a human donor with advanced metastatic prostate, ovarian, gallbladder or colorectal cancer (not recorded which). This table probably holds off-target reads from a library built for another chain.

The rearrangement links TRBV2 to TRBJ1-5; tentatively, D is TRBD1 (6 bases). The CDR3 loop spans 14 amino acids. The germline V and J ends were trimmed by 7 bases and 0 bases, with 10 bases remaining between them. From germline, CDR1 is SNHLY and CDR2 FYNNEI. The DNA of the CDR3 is TGTGCCAGCAACCGGGGGGCTAGCAATCAGCCCCAGCATTTT. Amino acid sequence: CASNRGASNQPQHF.

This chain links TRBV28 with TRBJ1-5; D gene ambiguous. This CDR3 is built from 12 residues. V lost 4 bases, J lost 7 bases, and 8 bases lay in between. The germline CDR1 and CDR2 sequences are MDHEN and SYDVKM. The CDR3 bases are TGTGCCAGCAGTTGGAGTGACCAGCCCCAGCATTTT. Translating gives CASSWSDQPQHF. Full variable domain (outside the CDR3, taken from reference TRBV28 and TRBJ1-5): DVKVTQSSRYLVKRTGEKVFLECVQDMDHENMFWYRQDPGLGLRLIYFSYDVKMKEKGDIPEGYSVSREKKERFSLILESASTNQTSMYLCASSWSDQPQHFGDGTRLSIL.

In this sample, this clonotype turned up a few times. DNA of the CDR3: TGTGCCAGCAGCTTTGGCGGGGGGTTCGGGGAGCTGTTTTTT. This encodes CASSFGGGFGELFF. This chain links TRBV7-2 with TRBJ2-2, with 8 bases that match TRBD2. There are 14 residues in the CDR3. The germline V gene has CDR1 SGHTA and CDR2 FQGNSA. Trimming at V came to 3 bases and at J to 7 bases, leaving 4 bases not matched to a gene.

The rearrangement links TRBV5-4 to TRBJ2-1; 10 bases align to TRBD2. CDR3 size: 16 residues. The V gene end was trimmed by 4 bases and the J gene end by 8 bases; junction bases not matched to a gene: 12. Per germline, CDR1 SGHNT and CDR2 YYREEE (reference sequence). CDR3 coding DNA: TGTGCCAGCAGCAGCTTACAAGCGGGAGGGTTCGATGAGCAGTTCTTC. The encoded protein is CASSSLQAGGFDEQFF.

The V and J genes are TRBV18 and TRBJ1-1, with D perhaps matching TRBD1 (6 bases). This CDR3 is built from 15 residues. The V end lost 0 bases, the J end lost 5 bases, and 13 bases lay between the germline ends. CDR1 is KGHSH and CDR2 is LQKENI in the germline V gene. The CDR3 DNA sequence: TGTGCCAGCTCACCACCGAATGGGGACAAGACTGAAGCTTTCTTT. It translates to CASSPPNGDKTEAFF.

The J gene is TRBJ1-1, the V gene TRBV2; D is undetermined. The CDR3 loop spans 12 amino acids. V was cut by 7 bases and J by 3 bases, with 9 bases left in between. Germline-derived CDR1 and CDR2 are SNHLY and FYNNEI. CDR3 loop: CASKMRDTEAFF. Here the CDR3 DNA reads TGTGCCAGCAAGATGCGGGACACTGAAGCTTTCTTT.

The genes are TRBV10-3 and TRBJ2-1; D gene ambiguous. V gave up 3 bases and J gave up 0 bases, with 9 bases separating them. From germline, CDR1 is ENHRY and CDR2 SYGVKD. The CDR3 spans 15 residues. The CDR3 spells CAISDGPSSYNEQFF. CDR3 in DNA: TGTGCCATCAGTGATGGCCCGAGCTCCTACAATGAGCAGTTCTTC.

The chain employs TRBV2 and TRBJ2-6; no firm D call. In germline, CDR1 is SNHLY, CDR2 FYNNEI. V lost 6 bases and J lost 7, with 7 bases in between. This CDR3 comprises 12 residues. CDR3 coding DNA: TGTGCCAGCAGCGCCGGTGCCAACGTCCTGACTTTC. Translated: CASSAGANVLTF.

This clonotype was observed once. Here the CDR3 DNA reads TGCGCCAGCAGCCAGTCAAAAGCGGGAGTGGCAGATACGCAGTATTTT. Protein product: CASSQSKAGVADTQYF. This chain connects TRBV4-3 to TRBJ2-3; 8 nucleotides align to TRBD2. The CDR3 runs 16 residues. Germline trimming cut 3 bases from V and 4 bases from J; bases unmatched to any gene: 9. Germline CDR1 and CDR2: LGHNA and YSLEER.

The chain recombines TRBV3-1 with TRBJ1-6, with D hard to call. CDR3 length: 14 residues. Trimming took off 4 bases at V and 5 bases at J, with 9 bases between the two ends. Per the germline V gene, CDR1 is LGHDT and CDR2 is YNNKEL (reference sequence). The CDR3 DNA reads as TGTGCCAGCAGCCTAAGACAAAATAATTCACCCCTCCACTTT. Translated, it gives CASSLRQNNSPLHF.

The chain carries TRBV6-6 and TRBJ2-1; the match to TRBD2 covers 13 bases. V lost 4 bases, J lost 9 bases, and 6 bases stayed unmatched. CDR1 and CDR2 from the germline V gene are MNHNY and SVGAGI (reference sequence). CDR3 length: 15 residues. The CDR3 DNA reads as TGTGCCAGCAGTTCCGGACTAGCGGGAGTTGGTGAGCAGTTCTTC. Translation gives CASSSGLAGVGEQFF.

The CDR3: CASSARGLEKLFF. The CDR3 nucleotides are TGTGCCAGCAGCGCCAGGGGGCTTGAAAAACTGTTTTTT. The chain employs TRBV11-2 and TRBJ1-4; 8 nucleotides line up with TRBD1. Per the germline V gene, CDR1 is SGHAT and CDR2 is FQNNGV. The CDR3 spans 13 residues. Trimming took 5 bases from V and 7 from J; bases not matched to a gene: 3.

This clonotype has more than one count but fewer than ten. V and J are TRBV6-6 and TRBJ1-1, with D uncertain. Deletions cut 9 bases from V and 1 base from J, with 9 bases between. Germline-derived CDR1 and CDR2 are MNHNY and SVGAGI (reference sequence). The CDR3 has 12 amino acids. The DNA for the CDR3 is TGTGCCAGACCCGGACGGAACACTGAAGCTTTCTTT. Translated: CARPGRNTEAFF.

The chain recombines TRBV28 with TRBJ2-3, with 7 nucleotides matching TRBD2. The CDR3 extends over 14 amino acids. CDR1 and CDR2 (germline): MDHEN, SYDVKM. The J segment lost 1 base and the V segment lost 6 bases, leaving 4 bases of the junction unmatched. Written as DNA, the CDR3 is TGTGCCAGCAGGCGGGCGGGGGGCACAGATACGCAGTATTTT. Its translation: CASRRAGGTDTQYF. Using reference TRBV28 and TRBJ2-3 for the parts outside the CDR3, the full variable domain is DVKVTQSSRYLVKRTGEKVFLECVQDMDHENMFWYRQDPGLGLRLIYFSYDVKMKEKGDIPEGYSVSREKKERFSLILESASTNQTSMYLCASRRAGGTDTQYFGPGTRLTVL.

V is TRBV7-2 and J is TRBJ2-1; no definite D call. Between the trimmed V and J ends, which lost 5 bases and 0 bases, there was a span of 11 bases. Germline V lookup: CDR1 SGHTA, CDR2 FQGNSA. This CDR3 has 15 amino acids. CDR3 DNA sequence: TGTGCCAGCAGCCCCTCAACGAGCTCCTACAATGAGCAGTTCTTC. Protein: CASSPSTSSYNEQFF.

The CDR3 DNA follows: TGTGCCAGCAGTTTTTTCCCATCAATGACAGGGGACGCGGATACGCAGTATTTT. It yields the protein CASSFFPSMTGDADTQYF. The chain is built from TRBV28 and TRBJ2-3, with 8 bases lining up with TRBD1. CDR1 is MDHEN and CDR2 is SYDVKM in the germline V gene. This CDR3 region has 18 residues. With 3 bases clipped from V and 6 bases from J, the junction kept 17 bases outside the gene matches.

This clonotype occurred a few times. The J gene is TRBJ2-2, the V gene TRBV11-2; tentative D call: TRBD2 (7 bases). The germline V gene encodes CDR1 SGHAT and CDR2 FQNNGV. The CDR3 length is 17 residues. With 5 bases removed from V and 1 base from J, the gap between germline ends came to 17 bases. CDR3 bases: TGTGCCAGCAGCCCCGGGGGGCAGGGGCGGAACACCGGGGAGCTGTTTTTT. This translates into CASSPGGQGRNTGELFF.

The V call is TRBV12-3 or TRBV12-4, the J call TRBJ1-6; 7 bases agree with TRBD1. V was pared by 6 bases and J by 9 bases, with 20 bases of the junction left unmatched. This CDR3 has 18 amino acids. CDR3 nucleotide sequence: TGTGCCAGCAGCACCCGGACAGGCAGCCGAGTCAGGCTTTCACCCCTCCACTTT. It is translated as CASSTRTGSRVRLSPLHF.

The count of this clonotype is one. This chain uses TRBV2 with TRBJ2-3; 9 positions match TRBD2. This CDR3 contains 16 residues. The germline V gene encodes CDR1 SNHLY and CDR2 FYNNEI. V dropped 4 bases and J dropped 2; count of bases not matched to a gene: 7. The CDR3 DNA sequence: TGTGCCAGCAGTGTCCGTAGCGGGGGCGACACAGATACGCAGTATTTT. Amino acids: CASSVRSGGDTDTQYF.

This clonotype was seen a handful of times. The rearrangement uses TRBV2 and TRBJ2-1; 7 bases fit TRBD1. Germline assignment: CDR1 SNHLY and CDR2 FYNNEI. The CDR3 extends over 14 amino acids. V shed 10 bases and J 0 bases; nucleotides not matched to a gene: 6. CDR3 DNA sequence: TGTGCCACCCAGGGGGACACCTCCTACAATGAGCAGTTCTTC. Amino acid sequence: CATQGDTSYNEQFF. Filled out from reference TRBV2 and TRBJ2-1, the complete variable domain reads EPEVTQTPSHQVTQMGQEVILRCVPISNHLYFYWYRQILGQKVEFLVSFYNNEISEKSEIFDDQFSVERPDGSNFTLKIRSTKLEDSAMYFCATQGDTSYNEQFFGPGTRLTVL.

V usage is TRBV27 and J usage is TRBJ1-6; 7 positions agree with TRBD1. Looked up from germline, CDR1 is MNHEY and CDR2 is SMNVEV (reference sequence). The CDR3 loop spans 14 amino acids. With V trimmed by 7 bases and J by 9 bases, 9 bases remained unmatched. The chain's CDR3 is CASTLTGFGSPLHF. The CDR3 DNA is TGTGCCAGCACCTTGACAGGGTTCGGTTCACCCCTCCACTTT.

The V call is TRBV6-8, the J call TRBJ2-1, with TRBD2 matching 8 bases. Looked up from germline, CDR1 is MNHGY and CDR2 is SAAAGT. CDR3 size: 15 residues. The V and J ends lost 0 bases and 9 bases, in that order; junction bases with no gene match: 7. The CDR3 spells CASSYSPGGQVEQFF. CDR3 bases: TGTGCCAGCAGTTACTCACCGGGGGGGCAGGTTGAGCAGTTCTTC.

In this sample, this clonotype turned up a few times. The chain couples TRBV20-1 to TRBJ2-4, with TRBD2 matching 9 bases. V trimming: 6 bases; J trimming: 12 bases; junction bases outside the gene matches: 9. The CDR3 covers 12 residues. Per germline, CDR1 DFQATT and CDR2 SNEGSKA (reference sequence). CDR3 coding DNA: TGCAGTGCCTCGCCGGGGACTAGCAGTCAGTACTTC. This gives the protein CSASPGTSSQYF.

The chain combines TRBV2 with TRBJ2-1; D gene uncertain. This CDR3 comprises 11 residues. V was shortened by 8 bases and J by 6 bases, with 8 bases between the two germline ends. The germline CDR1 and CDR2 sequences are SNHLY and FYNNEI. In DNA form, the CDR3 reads TGTGCCAGCGAGATAGGCAATGAGCAGTTCTTC. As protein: CASEIGNEQFF.

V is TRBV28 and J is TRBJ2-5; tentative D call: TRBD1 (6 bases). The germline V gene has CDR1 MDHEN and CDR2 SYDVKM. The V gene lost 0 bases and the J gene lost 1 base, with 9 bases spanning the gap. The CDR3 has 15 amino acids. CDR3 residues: CASSLWQQGQETQYF. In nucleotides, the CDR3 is TGTGCCAGCAGTTTATGGCAACAGGGCCAAGAGACCCAGTACTTC.

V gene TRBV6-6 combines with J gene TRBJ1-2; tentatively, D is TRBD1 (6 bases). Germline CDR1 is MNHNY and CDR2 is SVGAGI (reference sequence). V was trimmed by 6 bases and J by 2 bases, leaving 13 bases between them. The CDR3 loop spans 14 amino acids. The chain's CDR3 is CASSRGTGNYGYTF. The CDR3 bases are TGTGCCAGCAGCCGAGGAACAGGGAACTATGGCTACACCTTC.

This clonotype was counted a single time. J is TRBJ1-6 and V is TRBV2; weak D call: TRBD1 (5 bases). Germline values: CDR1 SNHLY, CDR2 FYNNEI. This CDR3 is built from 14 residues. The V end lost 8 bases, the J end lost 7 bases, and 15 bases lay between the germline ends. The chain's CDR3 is CASLISGVNSPLHF. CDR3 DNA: TGTGCCAGCCTGATTTCGGGGGTGAATTCACCCCTCCACTTT.

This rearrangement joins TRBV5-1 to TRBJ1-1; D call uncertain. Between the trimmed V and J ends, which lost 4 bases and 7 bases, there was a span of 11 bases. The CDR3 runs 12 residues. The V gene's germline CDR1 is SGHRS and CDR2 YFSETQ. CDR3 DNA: TGCGCCAGCAGCCCTGAGACGGGTGAAGCTTTCTTT. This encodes CASSPETGEAFF.

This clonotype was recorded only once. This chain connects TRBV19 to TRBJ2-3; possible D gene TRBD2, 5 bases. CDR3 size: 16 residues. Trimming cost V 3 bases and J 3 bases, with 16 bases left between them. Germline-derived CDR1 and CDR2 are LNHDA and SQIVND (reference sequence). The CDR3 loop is CASSIGIPRGTDTQYF. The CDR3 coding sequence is TGTGCCAGTAGTATTGGCATCCCCCGGGGAACAGATACGCAGTATTTT.

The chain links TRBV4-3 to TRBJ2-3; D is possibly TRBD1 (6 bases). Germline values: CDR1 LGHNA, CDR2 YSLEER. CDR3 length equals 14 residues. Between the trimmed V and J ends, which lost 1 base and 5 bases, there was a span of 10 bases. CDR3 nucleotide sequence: TGCGCCAGCAGCCAAGCAGGGGCAGGAGATACGCAGTATTTT. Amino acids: CASSQAGAGDTQYF.